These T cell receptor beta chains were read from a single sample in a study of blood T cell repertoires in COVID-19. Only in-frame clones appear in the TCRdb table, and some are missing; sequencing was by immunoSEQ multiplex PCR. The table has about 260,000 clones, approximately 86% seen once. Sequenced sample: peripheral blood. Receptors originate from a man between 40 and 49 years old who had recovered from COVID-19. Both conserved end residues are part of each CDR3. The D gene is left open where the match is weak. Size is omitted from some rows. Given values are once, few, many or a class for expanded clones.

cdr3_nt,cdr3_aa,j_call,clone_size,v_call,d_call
TGTGCCAGTTGCACTGGCGGCCTCTCCTACAATGAGCAGTTCTTC,CASCTGGLSYNEQFF,TRBJ2-1,NA,TRBV19,NA
TGTGCCAGCAGTCCCCCTTTCGGGACAGGGAGCGAGCAGTACTTC,CASSPPFGTGSEQYF,TRBJ2-7,NA,TRBV25-1,TRBD1
TGTGCCAGCAGCTTACAATTATTGGGGCTGGAGGAGCAGTACTTC,CASSLQLLGLEEQYF,TRBJ2-7,NA,TRBV7-2,NA
TGTGCCAGCAGTGAATGGCCAAACACTGAAGCTTTCTTT,CASSEWPNTEAFF,TRBJ1-1,NA,TRBV2,NA
TGTGCCAGCAGCTTGGGACAGGACTTCTACGAGCAGTACTTC,CASSLGQDFYEQYF,TRBJ2-7,NA,TRBV7-6,TRBD1
TGTGCCAGCAGCTTAAGTTTAAAGGGACAGGGAGGTGAAAAACTGTTTTTT,CASSLSLKGQGGEKLFF,TRBJ1-4,NA,TRBV13,TRBD1
TGTGCCAGCAGTTCCGTAGCGGGGGGGCTTGAGACCCAGTACTTC,CASSSVAGGLETQYF,TRBJ2-5,NA,TRBV28,TRBD2
TGTGCCAGCTCACCACGGCCTCGAGAGACCCAGTACTTC,CASSPRPRETQYF,TRBJ2-5,NA,TRBV18,NA
TGTGCCAGCAGTTTTTGGACATCCTATGGCTACACCTTC,CASSFWTSYGYTF,TRBJ1-2,once,TRBV6-2/TRBV6-3,NA
TGCGCCAGCAGCTTGCGACTAGCGGCCGCCAGTAGTCACGGGGAGCTGTTTTTT,CASSLRLAAASSHGELFF,TRBJ2-2,NA,TRBV5-1,TRBD2
TGTGCCAGCAGCTTAGCGAAGGCAGGATTCTCTGGGGCCAACGTCCTGACTTTC,CASSLAKAGFSGANVLTF,TRBJ2-6,NA,TRBV7-9,NA
TGTGCCAGCAGTTATCTCAGGGCTAATGAAAAACTGTTTTTT,CASSYLRANEKLFF,TRBJ1-4,NA,TRBV6-8,NA
TGTGCCAGCAGCGTAGGGCAGGGGTTGGCCTACGAGCAGTACTTC,CASSVGQGLAYEQYF,TRBJ2-7,NA,TRBV9,NA
TGTGCCCCCCCGGTGAGCGGTGAGCAGTTCTTC,CAPPVSGEQFF,TRBJ2-1,NA,TRBV30,NA
TGTGCCAGTCGCATTACAGGGGGGAATGGCTACACCTTC,CASRITGGNGYTF,TRBJ1-2,NA,TRBV19,TRBD1
TGTGCCAGCAGTCCTGGGGGGACAGGGCTTACCGGGGAGCTGTTTTTT,CASSPGGTGLTGELFF,TRBJ2-2,few,TRBV7-3,TRBD1
TGTGCCAGTAGAACCTTTGGAACAGGGAATAATTCACCCCTCCACTTT,CASRTFGTGNNSPLHF,TRBJ1-6,NA,TRBV19,NA
TGTGCCAGCAGCCAAGGGACAGGAGGGAGGGCTTTCTTT,CASSQGTGGRAFF,TRBJ1-1,NA,TRBV7-9,TRBD1
TGTGCCAGCAGGCGATTAACAGGGTTGGGCACTGAAGCTTTCTTT,CASRRLTGLGTEAFF,TRBJ1-1,NA,TRBV6-5,NA
TGTGCCAGTTCCCCCGGGTTAGCTAACTATGGCTACACCTTC,CASSPGLANYGYTF,TRBJ1-2,NA,TRBV7-2,NA
TGTGCCAGCAGTGAAGTAAGCTACACCTTC,CASSEVSYTF,TRBJ1-2,NA,TRBV6-1,NA
TGTGCCAGCAGCGAGGGGACAGCAATTGTACGTGAGCAGTACTTC,CASSEGTAIVREQYF,TRBJ2-7,NA,TRBV5-4,TRBD1
TGTGCCAGCAGCGCCTTAGCGGGGTCAAGCACAGATACGCAGTATTTT,CASSALAGSSTDTQYF,TRBJ2-3,NA,TRBV9,TRBD2
TGTGCCACCAGCATAACAGGTCCCGGGGAGCTGTTTTTT,CATSITGPGELFF,TRBJ2-2,NA,TRBV15,NA
TGTGCCTGGATGTCGACCGGGACAGGGGTCGTTCGGGGCTACACCTTC,CAWMSTGTGVVRGYTF,TRBJ1-2,NA,TRBV30,TRBD1
TGCACCAGCAGCCAAGATTCGAGTGGCGGGGGCTACAATGAGCAGTTCTTC,CTSSQDSSGGGYNEQFF,TRBJ2-1,NA,TRBV1,NA
TGTGCCAGCAGCTTAGCCGGGACCGGGGAGCTGTTTTTT,CASSLAGTGELFF,TRBJ2-2,NA,TRBV7-2,NA
TGTGCCAGCACTCTCGGGGGTAGCGGGAGGGACGAGCAGTACTTC,CASTLGGSGRDEQYF,TRBJ2-7,NA,TRBV2,TRBD2
TGTGCCAGCGCAACGAGGACTGAAGCTTTCTTT,CASATRTEAFF,TRBJ1-1,NA,TRBV25-1,NA
TGTGCCAGCAGCCGGCCGGGACAGGGGCCTTCGACGAACACCGGGGAGCTGTTTTTT,CASSRPGQGPSTNTGELFF,TRBJ2-2,few,TRBV7-2,TRBD1
TGTGCCAGCAGCTTAGTTAACAACCCAGGGGCCAATGAGCAGTTCTTC,CASSLVNNPGANEQFF,TRBJ2-1,NA,TRBV7-2,NA
TGTGCCAGTACAGGGATTTGGAACTATGGCTACACCTTC,CASTGIWNYGYTF,TRBJ1-2,NA,TRBV25-1,NA
TGTGCCAGCACTCTTAACAATCAGCCCCAGCATTTT,CASTLNNQPQHF,TRBJ1-5,NA,TRBV27,NA
TGTGCCACCAGCGTTTCCGGGGGGGGCTTAACTGAAGCTTTCTTT,CATSVSGGGLTEAFF,TRBJ1-1,NA,TRBV28,NA
TGTGCCACCAGCAGAGATAGAGCGGGGGGGCGCTACGAGCAGTACTTC,CATSRDRAGGRYEQYF,TRBJ2-7,NA,TRBV15,TRBD2
TGTGCCAGCTCACGCGCCGGGACAGAGGGCTACAATGAGCAGTTCTTC,CASSRAGTEGYNEQFF,TRBJ2-1,few,TRBV18,TRBD1
TGTGCCAGCAGCCCCCCTCTGGGACAGGGGGCGCAGACAGGGAAACTGTTTTTT,CASSPPLGQGAQTGKLFF,TRBJ1-4,NA,TRBV11-2,TRBD1
TGCGCCAGCAGCTCACACAGGGCGGCGTTGAGCAATCAGCCCCAGCATTTT,CASSSHRAALSNQPQHF,TRBJ1-5,NA,TRBV23-1,NA
TGTGCCAGCAGCTGGGACCCGGGACAGGGGGCTCGCAGATATGGCTACACCTTC,CASSWDPGQGARRYGYTF,TRBJ1-2,few,TRBV5-5,TRBD1
TGTGCCAGCAGTAGTGGGGGGGCAGGAGCTTTCTTT,CASSSGGAGAFF,TRBJ1-1,NA,TRBV27,NA
TGTGCCAGCAGCCAGGCGGGACAGGCAGGGACCCAGTACTTC,CASSQAGQAGTQYF,TRBJ2-5,NA,TRBV3-1/TRBV3-2,TRBD1
TGTGCCAGCAGCCCACTAGCGGGATTGGGTGGTGAGCAGTTCTTC,CASSPLAGLGGEQFF,TRBJ2-1,NA,TRBV7-6,TRBD2
TGTGCAACGCAGGGTATCTCCTACGAGCAGTACTTC,CATQGISYEQYF,TRBJ2-7,NA,TRBV2,NA
TGTGCCAGCAGTGCCCCTTGGCAACAAGAGACCCAGTACTTC,CASSAPWQQETQYF,TRBJ2-5,NA,TRBV2,NA
TGTGCCAGCAGCCTCCCTACCTTTAGCGGCAGATACAATGAGCAGTTCTTC,CASSLPTFSGRYNEQFF,TRBJ2-1,few,TRBV7-2,NA
TGTGCCAGCAGCTTAGGGGGTCGCGGCGCGGGCTACACCTTC,CASSLGGRGAGYTF,TRBJ1-2,NA,TRBV5-4,NA
TGTGCCAGCTCACCACCGACACTAGCGTCACACAATGAGCAGTTCTTC,CASSPPTLASHNEQFF,TRBJ2-1,NA,TRBV18,TRBD2
TGCAGTGCTAGTGACCCGGGACTAGCGGTTTCCTACGAGCAGTACTTC,CSASDPGLAVSYEQYF,TRBJ2-7,NA,TRBV20-1,TRBD2
TGTGCCAGCAGTTGGACCGTCCGGGGCGAGCAGTACTTC,CASSWTVRGEQYF,TRBJ2-7,once,TRBV12-3/TRBV12-4,NA
TGTGCCAGCAGCGTAGTGGGACAGGGTTCTGGGGGCTACACCTTC,CASSVVGQGSGGYTF,TRBJ1-2,NA,TRBV9,TRBD1